This TCR beta chain is from a study of blood T cell repertoires in COVID-19. Overall study: Samples taken during acute and convalescent COVID-19 were collected in the United States, Italy and Spain. The analysed material was cDNA or gDNA that came from T cells, B-cell-depleted T cells, or PBMCs.

The CDR3 is 19 amino acids. Germline V lookup: CDR1 SEHNR, CDR2 FQNEAQ (reference sequence). V lost 2 bases to trimming and J lost 0 bases; unmatched junction nucleotides: 4. Source study methods: Amplification with reference gene primers provided the estimates of nucleated cell counts. TCRdb keeps only in-frame clones here, not all; method: immunoSEQ multiplex PCR. V and J calls and clone size are those listed in that table; D and trimming were worked out from the DNA. The table records fewer than 300,000 clones, roughly 91% of them present only once. The TCR originated in a woman aged 35 to 49 who had recovered from COVID-19. The source material was peripheral blood. V gene TRBV7-9 combines with J gene TRBJ2-2; TRBD2 agrees at 15 bases. The CDR3 protein is CASSLLGLAGGTNTGELFF. The DNA for the CDR3 is TGTGCCAGCAGCTTATTGGGACTAGCGGGAGGCACGAACACCGGGGAGCTGTTTTTT. The complete variable domain, with remaining parts taken from reference TRBV7-9 and TRBJ2-2, reads DTGVSQNPRHKITKRGQNVTFRCDPISEHNRLYWYRQTLGQGPEFLTYFQNEAQLEKSRLLSDRFSAERPKGSFSTLEIQRTEQGDSAMYLCASSLLGLAGGTNTGELFFGEGSRLTVL.